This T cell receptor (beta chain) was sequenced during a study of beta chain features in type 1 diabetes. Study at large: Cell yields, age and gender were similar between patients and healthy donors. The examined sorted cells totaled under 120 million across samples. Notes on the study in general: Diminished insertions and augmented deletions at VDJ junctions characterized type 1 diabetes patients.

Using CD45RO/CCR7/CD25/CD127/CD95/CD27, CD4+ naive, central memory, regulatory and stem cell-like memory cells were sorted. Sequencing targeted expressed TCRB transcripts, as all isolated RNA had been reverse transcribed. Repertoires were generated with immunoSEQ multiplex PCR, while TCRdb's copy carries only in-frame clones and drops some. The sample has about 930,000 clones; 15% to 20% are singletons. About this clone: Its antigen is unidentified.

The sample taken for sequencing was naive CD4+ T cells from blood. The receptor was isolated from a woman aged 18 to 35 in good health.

CDR3 sequence reads: CAISDFNNEQFF. CDR3 DNA sequence: TGTGCCATCAGTGATTTCAACAATGAGCAGTTCTTC. This rearrangement joins TRBV10-3 to TRBJ2-1, with D hard to call. Germline V gene lookup returns CDR1 ENHRY and CDR2 SYGVKD. CDR3 size: 12 residues. V gave up 3 bases and J gave up 5 bases, with 5 bases separating them.